One sample yielded the 24 T cell receptor beta chains listed below, sequenced in a study of blood T cells in healthy people across ages. Next came a second PCR, run for about 6 to 12 cycles, which used a sample-barcoded 5' primer along with a J-beta primer mix. MiXCR, applied by TCRdb to the 5' RACE reads, yields one record per CDR3 protein. The profile shows approximately 760,000 distinct CDR3 sequences, 20% to 30% of them singletons. The same data also went into a second study, on T cells of mothers and their children.

Sequencing input: blood. These receptor sequences come from a boy between 5 and 17 years old in good health.

The chain joins TRBV29-1 to TRBJ2-1, with D possibly matching TRBD2 (6 bases). CDR3 length: 11 amino acids. Deletions cut 1 base from V and 9 bases from J, with 7 bases between. Germline-derived CDR1 and CDR2 are SQVTM and ANQGSEA. CDR3 nucleotides: TGCAGCGTTGAAGGCGGGGCTGAGCAGTTCTTC. Encoded protein: CSVEGGAEQFF.

Only a few counts were recorded for this clonotype. The gene calls are TRBV20-1 and TRBJ2-3; D could derive from TRBD1 or TRBD2 (5 bases each). CDR3 size: 13 residues. Germline CDR1 DFQATT, CDR2 SNEGSKA (reference sequence). The V end was cut by 3 bases, the J end by 5 bases, with 12 bases between. CDR3: CSARGEYGDTQYF. The CDR3 nucleotides read TGCAGTGCTAGGGGGGAATATGGAGATACGCAGTATTTT.

The gene calls are TRBV5-1 and TRBJ1-1, with no clear D. This CDR3 comprises 14 residues. Germline lookup yields CDR1 SGHRS and CDR2 YFSETQ. Trimming stripped 3 bases from V and 7 bases from J, with 16 bases between. CDR3 bases: TGCGCCAGCAGCTCCAATCGGGATTCCCTTGAAGCTTTCTTT. Translated, it gives CASSSNRDSLEAFF. Supplemented by reference TRBV5-1 and TRBJ1-1, the full variable domain reads KAGVTQTPRYLIKTRGQQVTLSCSPISGHRSVSWYQQTPGQGLQFLFEYFSETQRNKGNFPGRFSGRQFSNSRSEMNVSTLELGDSALYLCASSSNRDSLEAFFGQGTRLTVV.

The rearrangement joins TRBV7-8 to TRBJ1-2; D remains ambiguous. The CDR3 runs to 17 residues. With 0 bases removed from V and 0 bases from J, the gap between germline ends came to 14 bases. Germline CDR1 SGHVS, CDR2 FQNEAQ. CDR3 in DNA: TGTGCCAGCAGCTTAGCGCTACGGGGAGCTGCTAACTATGGCTACACCTTC. Translating gives CASSLALRGAANYGYTF.

The chain joins TRBV4-3 to TRBJ1-2; TRBD1 agrees at 7 bases. The CDR3 totals 14 residues. CDR1 is LGHNA, CDR2 YSLEER, per germline. With 4 bases clipped from V and 3 bases from J, the junction kept 5 bases outside the gene matches. The CDR3 reads CASSLHRGDYGYTF. The CDR3 bases are TGCGCCAGCAGCCTCCACAGGGGAGACTATGGCTACACCTTC.

The chain is built from TRBV11-2 and TRBJ2-5; the D is unclear. The DNA end favors TRBJ2-1, so the J call may be wrong. Germline CDR1 reads SGHAT; CDR2 reads FQNNGV. This CDR3 has 15 residues. The CDR3 DNA is TGTGCCAGCACCGTCCCTGGTGCCGGTGAGAATGAGCAGTTCTTC. Translated, it gives CASTVPGAGENEQFF.

In this sample, this clonotype turned up a few times. The chain joins TRBV7-2 to TRBJ1-4; D unclear. The CDR3 is 14 residues long. CDR1 SGHTA and CDR2 FQGNSA come from the germline V gene. V was pared by 4 bases and J by 8 bases, with 14 bases between. DNA of the CDR3: TGTGCCAGCAGCTCGTCGGGCGGCGGGGAAAAACTGTTTTTT. Amino acids: CASSSSGGGEKLFF.

This clonotype came up a few times. The V call is TRBV4-3, the J call TRBJ1-1; no firm D call. In germline, CDR1 is LGHNA, CDR2 YSLEER. The CDR3 runs 13 residues. Trimming took off 2 bases at V and 4 bases at J, with 8 bases between the two ends. For the CDR3, the DNA is TGCGCCAGCAGCCAATGGGCGGGCACTGAAGCTTTCTTT. Its protein is CASSQWAGTEAFF.

V is TRBV7-9 and J is TRBJ2-1; D is ambiguous. Germline CDR1 is SEHNR and CDR2 is FQNEAQ (reference sequence). CDR3 size: 14 residues. V lost 5 bases and J 5 bases, leaving 13 bases between the germline ends. The CDR3 sequence is CASSSPPSDNEQFF. CDR3 DNA sequence: TGTGCCAGCAGCAGCCCCCCCTCTGACAATGAGCAGTTCTTC. Full variable domain (remainder filled in from reference TRBV7-9 and TRBJ2-1): DTGVSQNPRHKITKRGQNVTFRCDPISEHNRLYWYRQTLGQGPEFLTYFQNEAQLEKSRLLSDRFSAERPKGSFSTLEIQRTEQGDSAMYLCASSSPPSDNEQFFGPGTRLTVL.

The gene calls are TRBV15 and TRBJ2-7, with D perhaps TRBD2 (6 bases). The V gene lost 5 bases and the J gene lost 3 bases, with 11 bases spanning the gap. This CDR3 region has 13 residues. CDR1 and CDR2 (germline): LNHNV, YYDKDF (reference sequence). The CDR3 is CATSYGSLYEQYF. The CDR3 DNA reads as TGTGCCACCAGCTACGGGAGTCTCTACGAGCAGTACTTC.

The V call is TRBV6-5, the J call TRBJ2-5; 7 bases are a match to TRBD1. The CDR3 totals 14 residues. Trimming at V came to 6 bases and at J to 5 bases, leaving 9 bases not matched to a gene. Germline V lookup: CDR1 MNHEY, CDR2 SVGAGI. The CDR3 region has the DNA TGTGCCAGCAGCGTTACAGGGGTGCGGGAGACCCAGTACTTC. It codes for CASSVTGVRETQYF.

This clonotype came up a few times. The rearrangement uses TRBV2 and TRBJ1-2; no definite D call. V lost 7 bases to trimming and J lost 7 bases, with 10 bases between them. The CDR3 runs 11 residues. Germline CDR1 is SNHLY and CDR2 is FYNNEI. CDR3 loop: CASTLSSGYTF. CDR3 in DNA: TGTGCCAGCACCCTTTCAAGTGGCTACACCTTC.

CDR3 coding DNA: TGTGCCAGCAGCTTAGTAGGGATCAATGAAAAACTGTTTTTT. The encoded protein is CASSLVGINEKLFF. The chain uses TRBV7-2 and TRBJ1-4; D is uncertain. This CDR3 region has 14 residues. V lost 1 base to trimming and J lost 5 bases, with 8 bases between them. The germline gives CDR1 SGHTA, CDR2 FQGNSA.

The chain couples TRBV7-3 to TRBJ1-3, with D perhaps matching TRBD1 (5 bases). The germline V gene has CDR1 SGHTA and CDR2 FQGTGA. This CDR3 contains 13 residues. Trimming took 8 bases from V and 2 from J, leaving 10 bases between them. Written as DNA, the CDR3 is TGTGCCAGCCGGGGGGGAGCTGGAAACACCATATATTTT. Its protein product is CASRGGAGNTIYF.

The chain carries TRBV20-1 and TRBJ2-4, with D perhaps TRBD2 (5 bases). This CDR3 spans 14 amino acids. V lost 6 bases and J lost 6, with 18 bases in between. Germline values: CDR1 DFQATT, CDR2 SNEGSKA (reference sequence). The CDR3 protein is CSASQYRRGNIQYF. The CDR3 DNA follows: TGCAGTGCCTCACAATACCGCCGGGGAAACATTCAGTACTTC.

The chain links TRBV7-3 to TRBJ2-5, with 10 bases that match TRBD2. Matching the DNA end better, TRBJ2-1 makes the J call doubtful. Germline CDR1 and CDR2: SGHTA and FQGTGA. The CDR3 has 15 amino acids. The CDR3 bases are TGTGCCAGCAGCTTAGTGCTAGCGGGGGCCAATGAGCAGTTCTTC. As protein: CASSLVLAGANEQFF.

Ten or more counts support this clonotype. The genes are TRBV7-3 and TRBJ2-1; 9 nucleotides line up with TRBD1. Germline CDR1 SGHTA, CDR2 FQGTGA. V dropped 3 bases and J dropped 7; count of bases not matched to a gene: 4. The CDR3 length is 14 residues. CDR3 nucleotides: TGTGCCAGCAGCTTGGGACAGGGCACGAATGAGCAGTTCTTC. It specifies CASSLGQGTNEQFF. The full variable domain, with the rest looked up from reference TRBV7-3 and TRBJ2-1, is GAGVSQTPSNKVTEKGKYVELRCDPISGHTALYWYRQSLGQGPEFLIYFQGTGAADDSGLPNDRFFAVRPEGSVSTLKIQRTERGDSAVYLCASSLGQGTNEQFFGPGTRLTVL.

V usage is TRBV28 and J usage is TRBJ2-7, with D possibly called TRBD1 or TRBD2 (5 bases each). The J call is uncertain, as TRBJ2-1 better fits the DNA end. From germline, CDR1 is MDHEN and CDR2 SYDVKM. The CDR3 length is 13 residues. Written as DNA, the CDR3 is TGTGCCAGCAGTTCGGGACCGTTTAATGAGCAGTTCTTC. Amino acids: CASSSGPFNEQFF.

This clonotype was seen a handful of times. This chain uses TRBV28 with TRBJ2-5; D uncertain. CDR3 length: 15 amino acids. In germline, CDR1 is MDHEN, CDR2 SYDVKM. The V and J ends lost 1 base and 4 bases respectively, with 13 bases between them. DNA for the CDR3: TGTGCCAGCAGTTTATCCCTATCACCACGAGAGACCCAGTACTTC. It is translated as CASSLSLSPRETQYF.

The DNA of the CDR3 is TGTGCCAGCAGCTTAAATTTTTATGGCTACACCTTC. This gives the protein CASSLNFYGYTF. The V gene is TRBV7-9, the J gene TRBJ1-2, with D unresolved. This CDR3 is built from 12 residues. The V gene lost 2 bases and the J gene lost 5 bases, with 6 bases spanning the gap. Germline assignment: CDR1 SEHNR and CDR2 FQNEAQ (reference sequence).

V usage is TRBV18 and J usage is TRBJ1-5; D is unclear. The V end was cut by 3 bases, the J end by 8 bases, with 14 bases between. CDR3 length equals 14 residues. The germline V gene has CDR1 KGHSH and CDR2 LQKENI. The DNA of the CDR3 is TGTGCCAGCTCACCGGACGGCGCGGGTGAGCCCCAGCATTTT. Residues: CASSPDGAGEPQHF.

The CDR3, as DNA: TGTGCCAGCAGTTACGAAACTCCGTCACTTCAGGGGGAGCAGTTCTTC. This encodes CASSYETPSLQGEQFF. The chain uses TRBV6-5 and TRBJ2-7, with a weak D call TRBD1 (6 bases). Near its end, the DNA agrees better with TRBJ2-1, so the J call may be wrong. The CDR3 totals 16 residues. Germline assignment: CDR1 MNHEY and CDR2 SVGAGI.

This CDR3 reads CASSPTGQGHGYTF. The CDR3 DNA reads TGTGCCAGCAGTCCGACCGGACAGGGGCATGGCTACACCTTC. The rearrangement joins TRBV12-3 or TRBV12-4 to TRBJ1-2, with 9 bases aligning to TRBD1. The ends lost 5 bases at V and 6 bases at J; junction bases unmatched: 7. This CDR3 spans 14 amino acids.

J is TRBJ2-1 and V is TRBV3-1; D is unclear. The CDR3 sequence is 14 residues long. Germline V gene lookup returns CDR1 LGHDT and CDR2 YNNKEL (reference sequence). V was clipped by 4 bases and J by 6 bases, with 13 bases between them. CDR3 sequence reads: CASSPQQIFNEQFF. CDR3 bases: TGTGCCAGCAGCCCTCAACAGATCTTCAATGAGCAGTTCTTC.